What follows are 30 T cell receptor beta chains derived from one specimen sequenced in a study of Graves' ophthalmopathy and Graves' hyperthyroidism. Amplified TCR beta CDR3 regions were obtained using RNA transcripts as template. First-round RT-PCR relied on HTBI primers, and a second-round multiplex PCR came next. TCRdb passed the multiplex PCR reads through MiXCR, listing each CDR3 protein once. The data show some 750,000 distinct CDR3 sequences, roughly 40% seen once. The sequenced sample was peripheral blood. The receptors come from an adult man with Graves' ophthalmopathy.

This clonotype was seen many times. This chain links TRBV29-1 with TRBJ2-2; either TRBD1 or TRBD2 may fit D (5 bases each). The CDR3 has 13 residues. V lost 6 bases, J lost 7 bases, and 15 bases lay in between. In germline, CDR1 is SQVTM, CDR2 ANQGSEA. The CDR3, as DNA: TGCAGCGTAGGGACGGTTGTGGTCGGGGAGCTGTTTTTT. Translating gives CSVGTVVVGELFF.

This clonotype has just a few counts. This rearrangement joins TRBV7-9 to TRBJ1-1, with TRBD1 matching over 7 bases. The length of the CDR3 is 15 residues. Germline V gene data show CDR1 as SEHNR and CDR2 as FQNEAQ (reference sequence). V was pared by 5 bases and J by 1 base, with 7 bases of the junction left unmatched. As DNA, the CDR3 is TGTGCCAGCAGCGGGACAGCCGGTTGGAACACTGAAGCTTTCTTT. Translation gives CASSGTAGWNTEAFF.

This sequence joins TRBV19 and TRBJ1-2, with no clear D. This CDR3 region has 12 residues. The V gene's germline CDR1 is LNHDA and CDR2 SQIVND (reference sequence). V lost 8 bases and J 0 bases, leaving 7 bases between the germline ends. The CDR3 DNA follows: TGTGCCAGTGGCCCCTCTAACTATGGCTACACCTTC. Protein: CASGPSNYGYTF.

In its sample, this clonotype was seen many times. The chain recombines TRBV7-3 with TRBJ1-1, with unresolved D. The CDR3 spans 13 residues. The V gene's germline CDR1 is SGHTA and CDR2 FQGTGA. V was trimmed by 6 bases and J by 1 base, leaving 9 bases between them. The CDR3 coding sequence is TGTGCCAGCAGTCAGACTACGAACACTGAAGCTTTCTTT. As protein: CASSQTTNTEAFF.

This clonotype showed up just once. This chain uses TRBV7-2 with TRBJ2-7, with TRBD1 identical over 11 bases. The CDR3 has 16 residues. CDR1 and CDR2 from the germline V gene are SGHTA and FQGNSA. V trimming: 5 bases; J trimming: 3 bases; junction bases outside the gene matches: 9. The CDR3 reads CASSPGTGGRGYEQYF. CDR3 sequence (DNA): TGTGCCAGCAGCCCCGGGACAGGGGGACGTGGCTACGAGCAGTACTTC.

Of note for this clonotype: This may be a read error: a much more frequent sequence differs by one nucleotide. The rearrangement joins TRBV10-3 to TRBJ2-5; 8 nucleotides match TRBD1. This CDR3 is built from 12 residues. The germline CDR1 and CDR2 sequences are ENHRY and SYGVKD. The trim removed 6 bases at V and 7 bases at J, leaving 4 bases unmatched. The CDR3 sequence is CAISDRGVTQYF. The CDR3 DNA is TGTGCCATCAGCGACAGGGGAGTGACCCAGTACTTC.

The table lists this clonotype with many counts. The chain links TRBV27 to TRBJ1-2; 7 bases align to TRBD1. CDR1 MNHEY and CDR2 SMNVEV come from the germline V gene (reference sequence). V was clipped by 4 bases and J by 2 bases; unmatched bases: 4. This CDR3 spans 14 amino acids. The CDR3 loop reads CASSSTDRNYGYTF. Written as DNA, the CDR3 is TGTGCCAGCAGTTCCACGGACAGGAACTATGGCTACACCTTC.

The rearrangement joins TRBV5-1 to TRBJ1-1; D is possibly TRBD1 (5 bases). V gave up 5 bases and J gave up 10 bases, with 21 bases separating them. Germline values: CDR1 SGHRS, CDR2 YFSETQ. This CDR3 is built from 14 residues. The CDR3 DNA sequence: TGCGCCAGCAGGCCGGGTGTGGGGGTTTTAGGAGCTTTCTTT. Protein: CASRPGVGVLGAFF.

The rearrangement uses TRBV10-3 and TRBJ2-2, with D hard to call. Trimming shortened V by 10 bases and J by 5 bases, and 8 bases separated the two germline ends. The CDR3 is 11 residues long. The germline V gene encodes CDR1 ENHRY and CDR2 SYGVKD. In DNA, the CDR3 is TGTGCCACTCGACGGACCGGGGAGCTGTTTTTT. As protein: CATRRTGELFF.

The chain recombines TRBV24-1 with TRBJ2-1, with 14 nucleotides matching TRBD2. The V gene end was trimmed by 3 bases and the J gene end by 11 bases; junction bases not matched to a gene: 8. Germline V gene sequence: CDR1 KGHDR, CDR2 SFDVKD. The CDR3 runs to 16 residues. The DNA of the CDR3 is TGTGCCACCAGTGATCCCGGGACTAGCGGGAGTGGAAAGCAGTTCTTC. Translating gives CATSDPGTSGSGKQFF.

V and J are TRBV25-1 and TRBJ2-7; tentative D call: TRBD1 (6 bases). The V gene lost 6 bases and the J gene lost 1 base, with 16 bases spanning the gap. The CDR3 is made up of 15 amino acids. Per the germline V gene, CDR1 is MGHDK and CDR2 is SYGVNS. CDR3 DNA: TGTGCCAGCAGCCCTCGATACGGACAGTCCTACGAGCAGTACTTC. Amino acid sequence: CASSPRYGQSYEQYF.

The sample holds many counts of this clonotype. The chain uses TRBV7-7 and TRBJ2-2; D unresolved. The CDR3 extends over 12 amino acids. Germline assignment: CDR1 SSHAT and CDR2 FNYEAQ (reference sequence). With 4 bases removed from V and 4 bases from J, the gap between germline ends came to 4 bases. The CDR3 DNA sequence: TGTGCCAGCAGCTCTACCACCGGGGAGCTGTTTTTT. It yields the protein CASSSTTGELFF.

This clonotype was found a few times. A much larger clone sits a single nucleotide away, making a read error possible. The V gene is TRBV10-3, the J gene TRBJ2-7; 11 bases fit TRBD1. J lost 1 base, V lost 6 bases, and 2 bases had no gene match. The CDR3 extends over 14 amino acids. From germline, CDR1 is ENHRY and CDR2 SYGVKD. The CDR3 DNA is TGTGCCATCAGCCGGGACAGGGGGTCCTACGAGCAGTACTTC. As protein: CAISRDRGSYEQYF.

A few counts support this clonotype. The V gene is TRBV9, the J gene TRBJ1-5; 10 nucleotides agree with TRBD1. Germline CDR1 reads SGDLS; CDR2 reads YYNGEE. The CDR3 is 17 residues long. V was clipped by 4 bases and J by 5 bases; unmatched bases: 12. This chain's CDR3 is CASSKGTGEGADQPQHF. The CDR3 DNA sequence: TGTGCCAGCAGCAAAGGGACAGGGGAAGGGGCGGATCAGCCCCAGCATTTT.

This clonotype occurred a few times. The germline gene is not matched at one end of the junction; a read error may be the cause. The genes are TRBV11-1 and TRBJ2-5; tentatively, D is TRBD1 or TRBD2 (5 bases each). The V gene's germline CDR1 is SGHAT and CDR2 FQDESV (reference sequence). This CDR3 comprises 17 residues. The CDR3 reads CASSLGVIGVREETQYF. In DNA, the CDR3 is TGTGCCAGCAGTTTAGGGGTCATCGGGGTCAGGGAAGAGACCCAGTACTTC.

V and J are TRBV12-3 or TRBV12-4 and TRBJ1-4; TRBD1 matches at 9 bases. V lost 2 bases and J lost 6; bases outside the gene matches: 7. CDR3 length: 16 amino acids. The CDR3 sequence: CASSLTVQGADEKLFF. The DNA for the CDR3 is TGTGCCAGCAGTTTAACCGTACAGGGGGCTGATGAAAAACTGTTTTTT.

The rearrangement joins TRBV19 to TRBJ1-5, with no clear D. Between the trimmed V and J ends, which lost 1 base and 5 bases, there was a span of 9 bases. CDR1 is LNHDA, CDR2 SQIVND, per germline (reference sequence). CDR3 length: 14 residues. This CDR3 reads CASSIVGFDQPQHF. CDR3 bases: TGTGCCAGTAGTATAGTTGGGTTTGATCAGCCCCAGCATTTT. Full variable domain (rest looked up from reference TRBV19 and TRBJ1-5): DGGITQSPKYLFRKEGQNVTLSCEQNLNHDAMYWYRQDPGQGLRLIYYSQIVNDFQKGDIAEGYSVSREKKESFPLTVTSAQKNPTAFYLCASSIVGFDQPQHFGDGTRLSIL.

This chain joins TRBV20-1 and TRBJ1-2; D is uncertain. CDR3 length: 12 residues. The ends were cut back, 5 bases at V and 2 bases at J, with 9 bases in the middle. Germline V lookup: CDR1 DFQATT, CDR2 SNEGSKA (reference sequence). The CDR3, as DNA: TGCAGTGCTCTTCCGACCAACTATGGCTACACCTTC. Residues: CSALPTNYGYTF.

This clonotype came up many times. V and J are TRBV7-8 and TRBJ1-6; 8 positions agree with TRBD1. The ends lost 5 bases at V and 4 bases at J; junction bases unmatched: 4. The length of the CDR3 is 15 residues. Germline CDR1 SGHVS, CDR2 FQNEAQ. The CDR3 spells CASSDRGQYNSPLHF. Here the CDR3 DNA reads TGTGCCAGCAGCGACAGGGGACAGTATAATTCACCCCTCCACTTT. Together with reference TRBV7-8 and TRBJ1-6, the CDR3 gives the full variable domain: GAGVSQSPRYKVAKRGQDVALRCDPISGHVSLFWYQQALGQGPEFLTYFQNEAQLDKSGLPSDRFFAERPEGSVSTLKIQRTQQEDSAVYLCASSDRGQYNSPLHFGNGTRLTVT.

This chain's CDR3 is CASSPPQFTEAFF. CDR3 DNA: TGTGCCAGCAGTCCCCCCCAGTTCACTGAAGCTTTCTTT. The V gene is TRBV7-9, the J gene TRBJ1-1, with D unresolved. Trimming removed 6 bases from V and 4 bases from J, with 12 bases in between. This CDR3 is 13 amino acids long. Germline lookup yields CDR1 SEHNR and CDR2 FQNEAQ (reference sequence).

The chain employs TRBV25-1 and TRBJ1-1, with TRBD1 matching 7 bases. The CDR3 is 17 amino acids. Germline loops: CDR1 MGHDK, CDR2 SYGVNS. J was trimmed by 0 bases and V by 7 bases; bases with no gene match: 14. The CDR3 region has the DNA TGTGCCAGCAATTTGCTTGGGACAGCAACCATGAACACTGAAGCTTTCTTT. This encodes CASNLLGTATMNTEAFF.

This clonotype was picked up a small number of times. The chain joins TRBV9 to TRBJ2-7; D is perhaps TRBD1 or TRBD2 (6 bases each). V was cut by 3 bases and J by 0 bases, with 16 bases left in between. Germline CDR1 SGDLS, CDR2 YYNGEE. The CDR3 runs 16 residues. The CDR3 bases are TGTGCCAGCAGCGGCCGCCCCTCGGGGGCCTCCTACGAGCAGTACTTC. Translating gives CASSGRPSGASYEQYF.

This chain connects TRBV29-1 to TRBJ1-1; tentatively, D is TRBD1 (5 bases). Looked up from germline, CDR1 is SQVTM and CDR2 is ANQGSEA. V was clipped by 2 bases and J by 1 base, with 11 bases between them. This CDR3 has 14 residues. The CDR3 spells CSVEPFTGNTEAFF. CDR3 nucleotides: TGCAGCGTTGAACCCTTCACAGGGAACACTGAAGCTTTCTTT. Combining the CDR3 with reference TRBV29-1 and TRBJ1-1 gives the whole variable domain SAVISQKPSRDICQRGTSLTIQCQVDSQVTMMFWYRQQPGQSLTLIATANQGSEATYESGFVIDKFPISRPNLTFSTLTVSNMSPEDSSIYLCSVEPFTGNTEAFFGQGTRLTVV.

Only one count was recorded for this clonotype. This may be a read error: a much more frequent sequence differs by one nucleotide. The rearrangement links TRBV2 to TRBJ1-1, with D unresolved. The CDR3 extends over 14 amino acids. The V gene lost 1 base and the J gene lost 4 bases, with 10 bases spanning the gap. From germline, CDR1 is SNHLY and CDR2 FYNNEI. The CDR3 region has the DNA TGTGCCAGCAGTGAAGATGGGGTTGGCACTGAAGCTTTCTTT. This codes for CASSEDGVGTEAFF.

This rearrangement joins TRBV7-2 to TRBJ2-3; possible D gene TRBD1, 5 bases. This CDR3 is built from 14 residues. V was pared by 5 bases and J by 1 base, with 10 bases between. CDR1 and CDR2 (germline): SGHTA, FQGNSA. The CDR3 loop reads CASSPRAGTDTQYF. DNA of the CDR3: TGTGCCAGCAGCCCCAGGGCAGGCACAGATACGCAGTATTTT.

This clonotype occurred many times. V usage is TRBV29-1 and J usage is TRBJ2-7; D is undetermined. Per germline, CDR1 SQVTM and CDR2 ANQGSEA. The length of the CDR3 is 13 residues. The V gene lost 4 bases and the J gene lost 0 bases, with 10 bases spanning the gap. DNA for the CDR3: TGCAGCGTTGTTGTCATTAACTCCTACGAGCAGTACTTC. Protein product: CSVVVINSYEQYF.

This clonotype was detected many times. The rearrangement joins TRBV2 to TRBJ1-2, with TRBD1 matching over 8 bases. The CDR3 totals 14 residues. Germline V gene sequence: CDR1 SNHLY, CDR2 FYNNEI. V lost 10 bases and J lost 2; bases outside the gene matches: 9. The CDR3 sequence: CANNRDRSNYGYTF. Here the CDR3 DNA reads TGTGCCAACAACCGGGACAGGTCCAACTATGGCTACACCTTC. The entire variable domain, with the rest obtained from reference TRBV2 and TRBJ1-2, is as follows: EPEVTQTPSHQVTQMGQEVILRCVPISNHLYFYWYRQILGQKVEFLVSFYNNEISEKSEIFDDQFSVERPDGSNFTLKIRSTKLEDSAMYFCANNRDRSNYGYTFGSGTRLTVV.

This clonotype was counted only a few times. The DNA for the CDR3 is TGTGCCAGCAGCTTAATTGTACAGGGCAATGGGGAGACCCAGTACTTC. Encoded protein: CASSLIVQGNGETQYF. V is TRBV11-2 and J is TRBJ2-5, with D possibly being TRBD1 (6 bases). Germline CDR1 is SGHAT and CDR2 is FQNNGV. V gave up 2 bases and J gave up 5 bases, with 18 bases separating them. The CDR3 has 16 amino acids.

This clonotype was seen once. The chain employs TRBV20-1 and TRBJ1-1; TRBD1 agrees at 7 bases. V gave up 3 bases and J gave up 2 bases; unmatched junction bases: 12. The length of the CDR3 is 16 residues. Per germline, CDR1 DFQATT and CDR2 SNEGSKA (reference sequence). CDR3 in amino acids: CSARSQRGQPNTEAFF. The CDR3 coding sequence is TGCAGTGCTAGGTCACAGAGGGGACAGCCAAACACTGAAGCTTTCTTT.

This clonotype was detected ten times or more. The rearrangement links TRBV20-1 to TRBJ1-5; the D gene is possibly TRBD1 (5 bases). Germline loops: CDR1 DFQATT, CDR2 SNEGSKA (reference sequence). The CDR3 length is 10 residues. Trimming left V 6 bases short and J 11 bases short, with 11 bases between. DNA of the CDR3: TGCAGTGCGGACCGGGGGGCCCAGCATTTT. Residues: CSADRGAQHF.